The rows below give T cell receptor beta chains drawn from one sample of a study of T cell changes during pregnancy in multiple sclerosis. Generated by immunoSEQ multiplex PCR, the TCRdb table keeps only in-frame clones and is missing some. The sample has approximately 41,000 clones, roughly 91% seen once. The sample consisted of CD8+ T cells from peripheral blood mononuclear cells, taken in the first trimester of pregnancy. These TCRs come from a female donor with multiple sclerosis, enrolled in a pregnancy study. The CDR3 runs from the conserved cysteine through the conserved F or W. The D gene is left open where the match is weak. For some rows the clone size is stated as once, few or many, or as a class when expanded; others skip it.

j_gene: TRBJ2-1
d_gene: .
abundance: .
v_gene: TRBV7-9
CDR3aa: CASSLSEYNEQFF

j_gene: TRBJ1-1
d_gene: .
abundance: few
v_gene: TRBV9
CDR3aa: CASSVRVDGFTEAFF

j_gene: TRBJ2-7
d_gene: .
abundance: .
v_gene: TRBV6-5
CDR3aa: CASSLAAGRYYEQYF

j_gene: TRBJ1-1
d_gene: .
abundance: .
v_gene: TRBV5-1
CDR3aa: CASSYRNTEAFF

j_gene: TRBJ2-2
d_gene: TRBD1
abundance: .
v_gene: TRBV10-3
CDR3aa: CAIWVTGGTGELFF

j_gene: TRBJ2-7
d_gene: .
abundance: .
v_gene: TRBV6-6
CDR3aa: CASSKNYPYEQYF

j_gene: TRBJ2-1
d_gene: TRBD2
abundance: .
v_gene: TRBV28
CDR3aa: CASSLIRLAGYNEQFF

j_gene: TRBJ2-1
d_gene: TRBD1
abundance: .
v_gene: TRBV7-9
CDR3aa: CASSLPGTGPYNEQFF

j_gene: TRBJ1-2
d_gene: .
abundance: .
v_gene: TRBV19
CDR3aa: CASSHLGASYGYTF

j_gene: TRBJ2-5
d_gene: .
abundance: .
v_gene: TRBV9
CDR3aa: CASSGWNRQETQYF

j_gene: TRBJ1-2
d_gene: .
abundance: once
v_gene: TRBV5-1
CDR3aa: CASSLGQRITNYGYTF

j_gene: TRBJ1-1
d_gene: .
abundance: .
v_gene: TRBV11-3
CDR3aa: CASSLEAGETEAFF

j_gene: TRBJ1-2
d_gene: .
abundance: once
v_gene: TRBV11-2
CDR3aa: CASSPRGGWGYTF

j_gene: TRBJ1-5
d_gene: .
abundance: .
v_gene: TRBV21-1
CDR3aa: CASSKAPGGGFCQPQHF

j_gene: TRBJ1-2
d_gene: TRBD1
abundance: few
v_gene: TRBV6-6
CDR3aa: CASRQGASPNYGYTF

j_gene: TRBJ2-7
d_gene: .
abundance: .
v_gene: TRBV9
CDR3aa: CASSDEGGGSFPYEQYF

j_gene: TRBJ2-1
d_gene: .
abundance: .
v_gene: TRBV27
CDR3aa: CASSFQGSSQFF

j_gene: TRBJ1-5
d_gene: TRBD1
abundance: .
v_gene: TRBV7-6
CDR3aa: CASSPGQGNQPQHF

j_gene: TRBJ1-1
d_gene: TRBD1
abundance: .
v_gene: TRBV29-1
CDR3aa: CSVVRAGGSEAFF

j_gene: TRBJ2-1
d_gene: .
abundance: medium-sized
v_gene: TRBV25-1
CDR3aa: CASSVNGDYNEQFF

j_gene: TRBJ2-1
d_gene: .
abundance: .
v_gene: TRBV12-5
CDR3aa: CASGLDGGGPINEQFF

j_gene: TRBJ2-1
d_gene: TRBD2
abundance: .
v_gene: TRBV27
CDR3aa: CASSTQSWLAANEQFF

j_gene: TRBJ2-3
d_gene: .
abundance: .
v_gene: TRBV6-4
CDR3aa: CASRGGAASSFTQYF

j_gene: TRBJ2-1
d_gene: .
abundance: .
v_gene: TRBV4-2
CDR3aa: CASSQEEGVNEQFF

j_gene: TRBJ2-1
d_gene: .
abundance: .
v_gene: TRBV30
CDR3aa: CAWSPIAEHNEQFF

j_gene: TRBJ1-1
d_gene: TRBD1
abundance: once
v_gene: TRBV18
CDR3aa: CASSPPRTGGALGYTEAFF

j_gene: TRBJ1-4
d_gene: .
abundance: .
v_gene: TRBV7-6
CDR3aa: CASSLVLSGGEKLFF

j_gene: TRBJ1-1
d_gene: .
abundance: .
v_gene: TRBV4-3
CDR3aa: CASSQERGWLMEAFF

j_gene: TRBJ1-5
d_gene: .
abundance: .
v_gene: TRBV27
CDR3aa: CASRQGNQPQHF

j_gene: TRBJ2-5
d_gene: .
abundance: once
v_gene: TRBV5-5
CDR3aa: CASSLSVSRVQYF

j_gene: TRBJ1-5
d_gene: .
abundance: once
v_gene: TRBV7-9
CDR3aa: CASSETGFNQPQHF

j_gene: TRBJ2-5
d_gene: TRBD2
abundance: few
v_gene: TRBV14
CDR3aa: CASSQGIRLAGEETQYF

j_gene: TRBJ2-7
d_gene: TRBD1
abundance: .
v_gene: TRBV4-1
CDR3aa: CASSQGQGAYEQYF

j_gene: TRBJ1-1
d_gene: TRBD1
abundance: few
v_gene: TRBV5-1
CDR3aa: CASAYRDRANVAFF

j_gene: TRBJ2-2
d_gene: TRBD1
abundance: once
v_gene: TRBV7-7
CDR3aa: CASSSFRDRGNTGELFF

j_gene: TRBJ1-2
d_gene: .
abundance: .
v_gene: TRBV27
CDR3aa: CASTTGGLGYTF

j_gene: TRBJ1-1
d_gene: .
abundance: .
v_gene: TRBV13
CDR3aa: CASSSQGHGTEAFF

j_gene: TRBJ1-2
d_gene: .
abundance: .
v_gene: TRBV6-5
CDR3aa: CASSRKQGNYGYTF

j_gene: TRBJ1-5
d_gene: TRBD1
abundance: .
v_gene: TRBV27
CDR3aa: CASSPWTGSDQPQHF

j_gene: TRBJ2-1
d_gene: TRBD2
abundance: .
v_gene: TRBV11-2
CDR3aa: CASSLKREGYYNEQFF

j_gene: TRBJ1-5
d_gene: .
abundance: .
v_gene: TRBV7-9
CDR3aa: CASSPRGNQPQHF

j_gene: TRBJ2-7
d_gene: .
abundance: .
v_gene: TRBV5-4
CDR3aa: CASSSWDSNSSYEQYF

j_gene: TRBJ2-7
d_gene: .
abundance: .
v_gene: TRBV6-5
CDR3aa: CASSGGSYEQYF

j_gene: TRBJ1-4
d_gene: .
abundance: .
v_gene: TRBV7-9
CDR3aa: CASSFRGAREKLFF

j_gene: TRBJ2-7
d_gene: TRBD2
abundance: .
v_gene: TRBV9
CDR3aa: CASSVEGTSMDEQYF

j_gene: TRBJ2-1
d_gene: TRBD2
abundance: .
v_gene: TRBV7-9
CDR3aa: CASSLRPGGLSYNEQFF

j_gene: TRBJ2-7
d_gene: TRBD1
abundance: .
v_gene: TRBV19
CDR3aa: CASSPPGTGDYEQYF

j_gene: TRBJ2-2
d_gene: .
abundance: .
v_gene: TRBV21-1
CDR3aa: CANGTGTSGRAITGELFF

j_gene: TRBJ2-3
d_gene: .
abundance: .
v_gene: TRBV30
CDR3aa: CAWGTGRLLDTQYF

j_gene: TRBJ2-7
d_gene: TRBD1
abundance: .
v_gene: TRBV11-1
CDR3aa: CASSGDRGFSYEQYF

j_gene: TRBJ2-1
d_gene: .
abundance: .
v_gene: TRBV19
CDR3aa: CASSSDSYYNEQFF

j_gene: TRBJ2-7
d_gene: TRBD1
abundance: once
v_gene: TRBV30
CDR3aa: CAWSKTGVLDEQYF

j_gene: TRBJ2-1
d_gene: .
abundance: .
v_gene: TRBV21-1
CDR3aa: CASSKLGKGQVFYLNEQFF